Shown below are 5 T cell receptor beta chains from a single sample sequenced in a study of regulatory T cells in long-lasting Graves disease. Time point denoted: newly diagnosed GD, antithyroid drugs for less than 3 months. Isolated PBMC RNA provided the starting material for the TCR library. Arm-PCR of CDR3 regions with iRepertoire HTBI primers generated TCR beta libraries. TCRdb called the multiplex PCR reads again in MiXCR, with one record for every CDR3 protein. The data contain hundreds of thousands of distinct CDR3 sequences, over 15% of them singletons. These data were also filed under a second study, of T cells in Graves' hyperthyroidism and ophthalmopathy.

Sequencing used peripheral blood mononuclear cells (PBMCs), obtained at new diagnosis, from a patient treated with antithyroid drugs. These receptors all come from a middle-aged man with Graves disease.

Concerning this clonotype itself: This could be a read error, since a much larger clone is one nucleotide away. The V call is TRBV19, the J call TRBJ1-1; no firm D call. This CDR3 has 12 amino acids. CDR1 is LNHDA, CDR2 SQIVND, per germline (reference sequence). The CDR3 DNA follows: TGTGCCAGTACCCTTGGACGGACTGAAGTTTTCTTT. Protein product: CASTLGRTEVFF.

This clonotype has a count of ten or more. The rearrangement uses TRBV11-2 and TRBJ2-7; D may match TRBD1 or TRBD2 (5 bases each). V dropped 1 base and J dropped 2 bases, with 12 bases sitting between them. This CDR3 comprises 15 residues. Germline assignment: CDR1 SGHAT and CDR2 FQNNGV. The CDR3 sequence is CASSLVRGKTYEQYF. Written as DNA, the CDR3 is TGTGCCAGCAGCTTAGTCCGGGGCAAGACCTACGAGCAGTACTTC.

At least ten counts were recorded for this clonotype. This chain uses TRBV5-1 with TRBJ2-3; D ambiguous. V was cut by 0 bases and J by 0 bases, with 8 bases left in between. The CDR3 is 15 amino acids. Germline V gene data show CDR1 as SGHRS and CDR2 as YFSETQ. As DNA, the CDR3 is TGCGCCAGCAGCTTGGACGCAGAGAGCACAGATACGCAGTATTTT. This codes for CASSLDAESTDTQYF.

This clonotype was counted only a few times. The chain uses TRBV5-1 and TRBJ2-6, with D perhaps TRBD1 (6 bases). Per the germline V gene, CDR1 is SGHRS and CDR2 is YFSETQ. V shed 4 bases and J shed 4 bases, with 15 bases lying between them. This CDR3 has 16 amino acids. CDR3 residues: CASSRPDRPGANVLTF. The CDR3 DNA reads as TGCGCCAGCAGCCGACCTGACAGGCCAGGGGCCAACGTCCTGACTTTC.

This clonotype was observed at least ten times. The CDR3 coding sequence is TGCAGTGCGAGGACACAACAGAGATTTACCTACGAGCAGTACTTC. It yields the protein CSARTQQRFTYEQYF. This chain connects TRBV20-1 to TRBJ2-7, with a weak D call TRBD1 (5 bases). The V gene's germline CDR1 is DFQATT and CDR2 SNEGSKA (reference sequence). This CDR3 region has 15 residues. Trimming removed 6 bases at V and 2 bases at J, with 20 bases between.